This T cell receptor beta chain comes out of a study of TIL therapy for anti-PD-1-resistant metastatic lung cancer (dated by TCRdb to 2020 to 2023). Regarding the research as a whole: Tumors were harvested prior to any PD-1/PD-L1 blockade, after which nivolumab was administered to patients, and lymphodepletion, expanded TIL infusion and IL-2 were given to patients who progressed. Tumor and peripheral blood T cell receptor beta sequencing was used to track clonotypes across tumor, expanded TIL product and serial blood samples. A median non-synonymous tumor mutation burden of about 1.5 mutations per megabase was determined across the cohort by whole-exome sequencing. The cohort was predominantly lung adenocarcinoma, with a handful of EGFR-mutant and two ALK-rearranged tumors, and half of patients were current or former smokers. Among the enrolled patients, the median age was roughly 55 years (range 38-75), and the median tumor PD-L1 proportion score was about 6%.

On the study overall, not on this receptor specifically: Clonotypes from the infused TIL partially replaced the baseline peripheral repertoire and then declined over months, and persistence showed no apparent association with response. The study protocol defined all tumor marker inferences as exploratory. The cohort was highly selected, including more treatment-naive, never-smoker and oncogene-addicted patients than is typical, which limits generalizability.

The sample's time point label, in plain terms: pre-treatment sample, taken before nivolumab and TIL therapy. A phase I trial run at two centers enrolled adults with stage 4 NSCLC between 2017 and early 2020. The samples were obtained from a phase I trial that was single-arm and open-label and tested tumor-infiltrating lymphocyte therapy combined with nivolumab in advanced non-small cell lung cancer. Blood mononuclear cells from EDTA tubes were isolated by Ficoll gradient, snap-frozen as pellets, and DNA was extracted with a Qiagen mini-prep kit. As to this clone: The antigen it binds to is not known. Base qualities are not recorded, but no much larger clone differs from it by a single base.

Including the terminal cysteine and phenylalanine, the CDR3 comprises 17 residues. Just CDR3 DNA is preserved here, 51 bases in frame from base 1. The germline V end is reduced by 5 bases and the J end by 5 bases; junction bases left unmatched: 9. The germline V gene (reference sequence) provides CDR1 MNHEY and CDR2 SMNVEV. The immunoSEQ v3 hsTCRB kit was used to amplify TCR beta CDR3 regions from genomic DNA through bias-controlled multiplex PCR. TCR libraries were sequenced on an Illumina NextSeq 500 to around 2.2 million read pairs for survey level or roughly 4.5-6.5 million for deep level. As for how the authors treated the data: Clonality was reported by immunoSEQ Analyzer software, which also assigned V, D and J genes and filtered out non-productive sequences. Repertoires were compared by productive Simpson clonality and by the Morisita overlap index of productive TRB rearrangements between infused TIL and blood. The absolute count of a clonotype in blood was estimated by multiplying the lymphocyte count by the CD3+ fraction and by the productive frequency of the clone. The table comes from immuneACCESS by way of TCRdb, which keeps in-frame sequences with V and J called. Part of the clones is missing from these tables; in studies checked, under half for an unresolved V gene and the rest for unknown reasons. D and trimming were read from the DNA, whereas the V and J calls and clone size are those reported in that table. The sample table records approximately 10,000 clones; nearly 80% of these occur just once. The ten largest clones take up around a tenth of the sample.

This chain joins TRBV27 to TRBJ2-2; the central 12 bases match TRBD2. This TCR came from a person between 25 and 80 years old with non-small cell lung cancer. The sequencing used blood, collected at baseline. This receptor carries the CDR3 CASSALAGGPRTGELFF. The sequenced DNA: TGTGCCAGCAGTGCCCTAGCGGGAGGGCCGAGAACCGGGGAGCTGTTTTTT.